This TCR beta chain originates from a study of blood T cell repertoires in COVID-19. Sequencing used immunoSEQ multiplex PCR; TCRdb keeps in-frame clones, though not all of them. Of roughly 200,000 clones in the sample, approximately 78% were seen once. This clone has just a few counts. CDR1 KGHDR and CDR2 SFDVKD come from the germline V gene. V gave up 5 bases and J gave up 5 bases, with 17 bases separating them. This CDR3 spans 15 amino acids. The gene calls are TRBV24-1 and TRBJ1-1, with D possibly TRBD1 on 6 matching bases. The clonotype originates from a woman older than 75 with COVID-19, enrolled during active disease. The sequenced material came from peripheral blood. Here the CDR3 reads CATSGLPGVITEAFF. As DNA, the CDR3 is TGTGCCACCAGTGGCCTACCAGGGGTTATAACTGAAGCTTTCTTT.